Listed below are T cell receptor beta chains from one sample, sequenced in a study of T cell responses to AZD1222 COVID-19 vaccine. The method was immunoSEQ multiplex PCR; TCRdb's version includes in-frame clones alone and lacks a portion of them. This sample has 90,000 to 150,000 clones, with 70% to 90% found just once. Sample: peripheral blood, taken on day 0 of AZD1222 vaccination. The receptors were gathered from an adult in good health. CDR3s include the opening cysteine and the closing phenylalanine or tryptophan. Fields, in order: J gene, D gene, V gene, CDR3 protein, CDR3 DNA. D genes are given only for firm matches.

>TRBJ2-2|.|TRBV7-9
CASSLGRSTNTGELFF
TGTGCCAGCAGCTTAGGGCGGAGCACAAACACCGGGGAGCTGTTTTTT
>TRBJ2-3|TRBD2|TRBV2
CASGTSGTDTQYF
TGTGCCAGCGGGACTAGCGGGACAGATACGCAGTATTTT
>TRBJ1-1|.|TRBV3-1/TRBV3-2
CATGMGGNTEAFF
TGTGCCACCGGCATGGGGGGGAACACTGAAGCTTTCTTT
>TRBJ2-1|.|TRBV28
CASSSRKGRNEQFF
TGTGCCAGCAGTTCAAGGAAGGGCCGGAATGAGCAGTTCTTC
>TRBJ2-1|.|TRBV27
CASSWGARGGSSYNEQFF
TGTGCCAGCAGTTGGGGGGCACGGGGAGGGAGCTCCTACAATGAGCAGTTCTTC
>TRBJ2-5|.|TRBV28
CASSVLLGEVSEETQYF
TGTGCCAGCAGTGTCCTCCTGGGGGAGGTTAGCGAAGAGACCCAGTACTTC
>TRBJ2-7|.|TRBV6-6
CASSRPPYEQYF
TGTGCCAGCAGCAGGCCCCCCTACGAGCAGTACTTC
>TRBJ2-1|.|TRBV24-1
CATSDVRARINEQFF
TGTGCCACCAGTGATGTACGGGCTAGAATCAATGAGCAGTTCTTC
>TRBJ1-6|.|TRBV11-2
CASSLDNTGRHSPLHF
TGTGCCAGCAGCTTAGATAATACAGGGCGTCATTCACCCCTCCACTTT
>TRBJ1-5|TRBD1|TRBV27
CASKPDRGPNQPQHF
TGTGCCAGCAAGCCTGACAGGGGACCCAATCAGCCCCAGCATTTT
>TRBJ2-7|TRBD1|TRBV7-9
CASRRTGDYEQYF
TGTGCCAGCAGGCGGACAGGGGACTACGAGCAGTACTTC
>TRBJ1-2|.|TRBV5-4
CASSLEGRTTTNYGYTF
TGTGCCAGCAGCTTGGAGGGACGGACGACTACTAACTATGGCTACACCTTC
>TRBJ2-1|.|TRBV19
CASSRGGSSYNEQFF
TGTGCCAGTAGTAGGGGTGGTAGCTCCTACAATGAGCAGTTCTTC
>TRBJ1-2|.|TRBV19
CASSIGVDYGYTF
TGTGCCAGTAGTATCGGGGTAGACTATGGCTACACCTTC
>TRBJ1-2|.|TRBV27
CASSPGGGSYGYTF
TGTGCCAGCAGTCCCGGGGGGGGTAGCTATGGCTACACCTTC
>TRBJ1-2|.|TRBV27
CASRSLWGPNYGYTF
TGTGCCAGCAGATCCCTTTGGGGCCCCAACTATGGCTACACCTTC
>TRBJ2-2|.|TRBV21-1
CASSIDRDWITGELFF
TGTGCCAGCAGCATCGACAGGGATTGGATCACCGGGGAGCTGTTTTTT
>TRBJ2-2|.|TRBV6-1
CASSEAPRGTGELFF
TGTGCCAGCAGTGAAGCCCCCCGTGGGACCGGGGAGCTGTTTTTT